The present T cell receptor (beta chain) was sequenced within a study of blood T cells in healthy people across ages. PCR was performed a second time for roughly 7 to 12 cycles using a sample-barcoded 5' primer and a J-beta primer mix. TCRdb analysed the 5' RACE reads with MiXCR anew, one entry per CDR3 protein. The sample lists 1,500,000 or so distinct CDR3 sequences, about 45% seen once, with more than 4% in the top ten. Germline CDR1 and CDR2: MNHEY and SVGAGI. The ends were cut back, 2 bases at V and 4 bases at J, with 14 bases in the middle. This CDR3 has 15 amino acids. The sample was blood. The sequence was collected from a woman aged 18 to 35 in good health. The V and J genes are TRBV6-5 and TRBJ1-2; D perhaps matches TRBD1 (6 bases). The CDR3 here is CASSYLTGPLYGYTF. The DNA of the CDR3 is TGTGCCAGCAGTTACCTTACAGGGCCGCTCTATGGCTACACCTTC.